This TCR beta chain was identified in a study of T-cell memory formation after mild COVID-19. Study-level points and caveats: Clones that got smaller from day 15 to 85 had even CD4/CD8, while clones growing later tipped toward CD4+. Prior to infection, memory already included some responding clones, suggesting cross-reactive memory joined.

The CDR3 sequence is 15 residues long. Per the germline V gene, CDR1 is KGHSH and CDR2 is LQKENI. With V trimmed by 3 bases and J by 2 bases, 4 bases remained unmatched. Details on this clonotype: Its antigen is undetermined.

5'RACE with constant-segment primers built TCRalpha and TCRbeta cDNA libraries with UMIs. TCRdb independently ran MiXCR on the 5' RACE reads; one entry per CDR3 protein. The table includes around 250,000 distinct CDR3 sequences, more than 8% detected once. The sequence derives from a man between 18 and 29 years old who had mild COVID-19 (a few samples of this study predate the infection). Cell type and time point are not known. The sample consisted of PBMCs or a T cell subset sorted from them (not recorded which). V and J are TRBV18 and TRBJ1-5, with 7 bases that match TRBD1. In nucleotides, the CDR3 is TGTGCCAGCTCACCCGGAGACAGGGGCAATCAGCCCCAGCATTTT. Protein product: CASSPGDRGNQPQHF.